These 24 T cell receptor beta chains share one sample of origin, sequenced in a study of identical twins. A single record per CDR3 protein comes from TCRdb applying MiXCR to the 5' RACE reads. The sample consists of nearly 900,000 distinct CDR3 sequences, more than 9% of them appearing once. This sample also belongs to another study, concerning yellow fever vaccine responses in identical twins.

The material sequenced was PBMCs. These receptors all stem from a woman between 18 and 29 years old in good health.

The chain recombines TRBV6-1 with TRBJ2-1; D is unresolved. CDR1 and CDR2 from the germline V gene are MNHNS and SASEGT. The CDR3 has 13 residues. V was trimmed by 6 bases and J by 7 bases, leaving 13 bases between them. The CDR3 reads CASSPLLSNEQFF. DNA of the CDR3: TGTGCCAGCAGCCCTCTTTTGTCTAATGAGCAGTTCTTC.

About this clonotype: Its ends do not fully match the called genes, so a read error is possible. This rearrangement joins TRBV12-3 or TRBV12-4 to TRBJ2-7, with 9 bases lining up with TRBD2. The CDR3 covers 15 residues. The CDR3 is CTSSSQAGGTYEQYF. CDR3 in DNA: TGTACCAGCAGTTCACAAGCGGGAGGTACCTACGAGCAGTACTTC.

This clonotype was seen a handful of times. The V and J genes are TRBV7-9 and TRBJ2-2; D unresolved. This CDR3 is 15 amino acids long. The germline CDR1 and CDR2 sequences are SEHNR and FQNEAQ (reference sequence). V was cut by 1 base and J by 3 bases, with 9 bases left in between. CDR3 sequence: CASSLGSGDTGELFF. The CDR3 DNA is TGTGCCAGCAGCTTAGGGTCAGGAGACACCGGGGAGCTGTTTTTT. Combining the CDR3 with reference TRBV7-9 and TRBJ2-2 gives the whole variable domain DTGVSQNPRHKITKRGQNVTFRCDPISEHNRLYWYRQTLGQGPEFLTYFQNEAQLEKSRLLSDRFSAERPKGSFSTLEIQRTEQGDSAMYLCASSLGSGDTGELFFGEGSRLTVL.

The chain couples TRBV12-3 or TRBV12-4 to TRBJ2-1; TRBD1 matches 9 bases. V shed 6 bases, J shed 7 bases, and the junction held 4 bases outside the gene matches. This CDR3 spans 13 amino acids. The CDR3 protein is CASSNRGRNEQFF. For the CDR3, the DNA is TGTGCCAGCAGCAACAGGGGGCGGAATGAGCAGTTCTTC.

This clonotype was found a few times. The CDR3 loop reads CASSQDLATPSSYEQYF. CDR3 nucleotide sequence: TGTGCCAGCAGCCAAGATCTAGCCACTCCAAGCTCCTACGAGCAGTACTTC. This chain links TRBV3-1 with TRBJ2-7; maybe TRBD2 (5 bases). Trimming cost V 0 bases and J 0 bases, with 15 bases left between them. Per the germline V gene, CDR1 is LGHDT and CDR2 is YNNKEL (reference sequence). The length of the CDR3 is 17 residues.

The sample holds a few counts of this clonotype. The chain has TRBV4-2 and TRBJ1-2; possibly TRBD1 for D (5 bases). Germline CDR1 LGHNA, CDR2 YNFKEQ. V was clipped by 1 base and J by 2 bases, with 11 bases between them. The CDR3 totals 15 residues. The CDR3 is CASSQVGEENYGYTF. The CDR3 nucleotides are TGTGCCAGCAGCCAAGTAGGGGAGGAAAACTATGGCTACACCTTC.

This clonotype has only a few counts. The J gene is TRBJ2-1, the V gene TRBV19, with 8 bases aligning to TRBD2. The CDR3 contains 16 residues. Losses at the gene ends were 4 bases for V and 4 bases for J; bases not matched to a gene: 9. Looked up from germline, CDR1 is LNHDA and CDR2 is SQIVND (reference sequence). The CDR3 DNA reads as TGTGCCAGTAGTAGCGCCGGGACTAGGGGTTACAATGAGCAGTTCTTC. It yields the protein CASSSAGTRGYNEQFF.

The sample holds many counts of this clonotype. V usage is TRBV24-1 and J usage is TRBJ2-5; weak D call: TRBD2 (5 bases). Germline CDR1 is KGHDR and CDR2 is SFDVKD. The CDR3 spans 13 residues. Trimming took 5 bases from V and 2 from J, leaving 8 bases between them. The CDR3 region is CATSGGLQETQYF. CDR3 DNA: TGTGCCACCAGTGGTGGACTGCAAGAGACCCAGTACTTC.

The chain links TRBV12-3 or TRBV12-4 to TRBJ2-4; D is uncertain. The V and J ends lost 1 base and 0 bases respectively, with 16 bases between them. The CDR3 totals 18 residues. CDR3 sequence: CASSLGRRGLLAKNIQYF. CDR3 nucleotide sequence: TGTGCCAGCAGTTTAGGGCGGAGAGGCCTACTAGCCAAAAACATTCAGTACTTC.

CDR3: CASSPSWGRQETQYF. The CDR3 bases are TGCGCCAGCAGCCCTAGCTGGGGGAGGCAAGAGACCCAGTACTTC. The V and J genes are TRBV5-1 and TRBJ2-5; D is perhaps TRBD2 (6 bases). V lost 4 bases to trimming and J lost 2 bases, with 15 bases between them. The CDR3 loop spans 15 amino acids. Germline CDR1 reads SGHRS; CDR2 reads YFSETQ. Drawing the rest from reference TRBV5-1 and TRBJ2-5, the complete variable domain is KAGVTQTPRYLIKTRGQQVTLSCSPISGHRSVSWYQQTPGQGLQFLFEYFSETQRNKGNFPGRFSGRQFSNSRSEMNVSTLELGDSALYLCASSPSWGRQETQYFGPGTRLLVL.

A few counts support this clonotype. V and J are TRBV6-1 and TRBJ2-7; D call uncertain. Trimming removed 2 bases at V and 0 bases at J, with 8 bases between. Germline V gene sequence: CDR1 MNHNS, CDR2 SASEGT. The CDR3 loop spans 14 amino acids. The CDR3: CASSEKWTSYEQYF. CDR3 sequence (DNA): TGTGCCAGCAGTGAAAAATGGACCTCCTACGAGCAGTACTTC.

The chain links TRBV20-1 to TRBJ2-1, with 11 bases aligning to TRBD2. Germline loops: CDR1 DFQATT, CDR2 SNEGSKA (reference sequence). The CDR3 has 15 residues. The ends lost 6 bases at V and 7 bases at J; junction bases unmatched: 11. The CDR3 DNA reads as TGCAGTGCGGAAAGTAGCGGGGGGGTTAGTAATGAGCAGTTCTTC. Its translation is CSAESSGGVSNEQFF.

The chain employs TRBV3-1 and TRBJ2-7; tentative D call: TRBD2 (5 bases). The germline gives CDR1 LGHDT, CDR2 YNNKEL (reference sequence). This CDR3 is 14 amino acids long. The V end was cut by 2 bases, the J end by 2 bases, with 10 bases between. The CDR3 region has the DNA TGTGCCAGCAGCCAATGCGTGGAGGCCTACGAGCAGTACTTC. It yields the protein CASSQCVEAYEQYF.

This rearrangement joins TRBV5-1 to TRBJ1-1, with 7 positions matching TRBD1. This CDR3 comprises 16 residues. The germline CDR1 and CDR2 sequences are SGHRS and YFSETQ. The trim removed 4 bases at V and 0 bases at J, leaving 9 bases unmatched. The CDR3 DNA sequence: TGCGCCAGCAGCCGTAGAGACAGGGATGTGAACACTGAAGCTTTCTTT. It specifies CASSRRDRDVNTEAFF.

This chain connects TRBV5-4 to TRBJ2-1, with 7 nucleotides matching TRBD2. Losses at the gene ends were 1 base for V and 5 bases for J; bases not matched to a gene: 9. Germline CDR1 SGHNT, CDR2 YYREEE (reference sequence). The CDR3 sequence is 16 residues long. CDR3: CASSLRSSGNNNEQFF. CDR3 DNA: TGTGCCAGCAGCTTGCGGTCTAGCGGCAATAACAATGAGCAGTTCTTC.

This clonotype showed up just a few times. This chain's CDR3 is CSARDWGGGEAEAFF. In nucleotides, the CDR3 is TGCAGTGCTAGAGATTGGGGTGGGGGCGAGGCTGAAGCTTTCTTT. The V call is TRBV20-1, the J call TRBJ1-1, with D possibly TRBD1 on 6 matching bases. This CDR3 contains 15 residues. Germline V gene sequence: CDR1 DFQATT, CDR2 SNEGSKA (reference sequence). The V gene lost 0 bases and the J gene lost 6 bases, with 17 bases spanning the gap.

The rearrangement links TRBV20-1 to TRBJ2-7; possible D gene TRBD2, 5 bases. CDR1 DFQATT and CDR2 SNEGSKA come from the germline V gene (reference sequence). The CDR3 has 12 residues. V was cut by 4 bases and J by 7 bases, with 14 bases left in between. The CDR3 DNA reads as TGCAGTGCTATGATTAGGGAGCCGGAGCAGTACTTC. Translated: CSAMIREPEQYF.

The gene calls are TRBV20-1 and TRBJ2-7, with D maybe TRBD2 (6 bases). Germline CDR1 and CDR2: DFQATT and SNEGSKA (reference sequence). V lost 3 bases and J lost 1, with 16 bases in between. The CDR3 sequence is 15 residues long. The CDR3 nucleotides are TGCAGTGCTAGGGAGGGCAGGGTACGATCCTACGAGCAGTACTTC. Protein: CSAREGRVRSYEQYF.

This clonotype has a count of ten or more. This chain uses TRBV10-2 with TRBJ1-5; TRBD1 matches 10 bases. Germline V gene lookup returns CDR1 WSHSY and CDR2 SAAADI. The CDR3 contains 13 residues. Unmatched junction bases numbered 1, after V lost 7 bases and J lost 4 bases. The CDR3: CASTGQGNQPQHF. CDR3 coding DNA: TGCGCCAGCACGGGACAGGGGAATCAGCCCCAGCATTTT.

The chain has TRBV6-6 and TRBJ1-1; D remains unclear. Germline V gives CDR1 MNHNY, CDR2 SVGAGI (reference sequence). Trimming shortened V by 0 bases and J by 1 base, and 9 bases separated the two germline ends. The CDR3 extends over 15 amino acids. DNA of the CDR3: TGTGCCAGCAGTTACTCCCTACCGTCGAACACTGAAGCTTTCTTT. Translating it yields CASSYSLPSNTEAFF.

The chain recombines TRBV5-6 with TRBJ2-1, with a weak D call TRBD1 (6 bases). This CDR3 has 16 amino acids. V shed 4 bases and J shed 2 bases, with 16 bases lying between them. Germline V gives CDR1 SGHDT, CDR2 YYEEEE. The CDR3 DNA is TGTGCCAGCAGCCCCGGCAGGGGATACCCCTACAATGAGCAGTTCTTC. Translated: CASSPGRGYPYNEQFF.

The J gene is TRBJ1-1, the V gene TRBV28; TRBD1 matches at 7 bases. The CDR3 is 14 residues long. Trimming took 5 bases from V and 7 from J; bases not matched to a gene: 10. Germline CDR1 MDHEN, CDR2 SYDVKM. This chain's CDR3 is CASSGRQGAREAFF. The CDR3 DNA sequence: TGTGCCAGCAGTGGTAGACAGGGCGCACGTGAAGCTTTCTTT.

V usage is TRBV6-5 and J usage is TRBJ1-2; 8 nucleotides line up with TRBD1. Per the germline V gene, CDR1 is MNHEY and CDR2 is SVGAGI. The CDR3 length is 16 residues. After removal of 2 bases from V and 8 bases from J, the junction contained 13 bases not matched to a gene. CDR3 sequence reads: CASSYGSGGASVGYTF. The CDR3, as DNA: TGTGCCAGCAGTTACGGTTCAGGGGGCGCCTCGGTGGGCTACACCTTC.

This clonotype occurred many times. CDR3 in DNA: TGTGCCAGCAGCTTAGCCCTCGCTCCCTACAATGAGCAGTTCTTC. Translation gives CASSLALAPYNEQFF. The chain carries TRBV7-6 and TRBJ2-1, with D unresolved. CDR1 SGHVS and CDR2 FNYEAQ come from the germline V gene. The CDR3 is 15 amino acids. V was shortened by 0 bases and J by 2 bases, with 8 bases between the two germline ends.